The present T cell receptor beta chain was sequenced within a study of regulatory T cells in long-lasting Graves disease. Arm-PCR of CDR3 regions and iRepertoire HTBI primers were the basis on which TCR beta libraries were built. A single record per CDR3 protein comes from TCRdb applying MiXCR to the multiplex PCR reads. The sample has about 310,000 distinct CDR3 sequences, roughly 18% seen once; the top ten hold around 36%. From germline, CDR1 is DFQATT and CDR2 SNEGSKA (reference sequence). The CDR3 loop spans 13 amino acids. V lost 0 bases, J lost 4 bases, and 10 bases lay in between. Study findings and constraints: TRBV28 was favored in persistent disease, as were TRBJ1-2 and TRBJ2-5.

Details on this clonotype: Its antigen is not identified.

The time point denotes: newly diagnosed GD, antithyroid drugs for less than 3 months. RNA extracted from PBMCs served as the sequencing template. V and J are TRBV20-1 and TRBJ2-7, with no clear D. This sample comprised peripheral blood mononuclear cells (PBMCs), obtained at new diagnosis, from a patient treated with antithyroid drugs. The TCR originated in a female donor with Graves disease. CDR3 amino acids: CSARDHPVYEQYF. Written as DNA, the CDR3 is TGCAGTGCTAGAGATCACCCGGTATACGAGCAGTACTTC.